This T cell receptor (beta chain) stems from a study of T cells in Graves' hyperthyroidism and ophthalmopathy. The source material, RNA transcripts, was used to amplify TCR beta CDR3 regions. The HTBI primer set served for first-round RT-PCR of the TCR CDR3. TCRdb called the multiplex PCR reads again in MiXCR, with one record for every CDR3 protein. The table has about 770,000 distinct CDR3 sequences, about 19% seen once; the top ten hold approximately 15%. V lost 5 bases to trimming and J lost 0 bases, with 10 bases between them. CDR3 length: 15 residues. CDR1 and CDR2 (germline): KGHDR, SFDVKD. This clonotype was detected a few times.

This receptor was taken from a woman in her fifties or sixties with Graves' hyperthyroidism that later progressed to Graves' ophthalmopathy. The chain couples TRBV24-1 to TRBJ2-1; D possibly corresponds to TRBD1 (5 bases). Sequencing used blood. The CDR3 sequence: CATSGTGISYNEQFF. The CDR3 region has the DNA TGTGCCACCAGTGGTACAGGAATCTCCTACAATGAGCAGTTCTTC.